The 27 T cell receptor beta chains listed next were all sequenced from one sample in a study of shared clonotypes between healthy human individuals. Using immunoSEQ multiplex PCR, the repertoire was profiled, and TCRdb retains in-frame clones only, with some absent. The sample carries roughly 1 million clones, 75% to 80% recorded once. The material sequenced was memory CD4+ T cells from PBMCs. Subset: CD45RA-negative fraction. The receptors were gathered from a man aged 18 to 30 in good health. Some clones in this sample may be carry-over from other donors' samples.

The V and J genes are TRBV5-4 and TRBJ2-7; D could derive from TRBD1 or TRBD2 (5 bases each). Germline V lookup: CDR1 SGHNT, CDR2 YYREEE (reference sequence). CDR3 length equals 14 residues. Trimming took 0 bases from V and 0 from J, leaving 7 bases between them. CDR3 in DNA: TGTGCCAGCAGCTTGGGAGGGGACTCCTACGAGCAGTACTTC. Translating it yields CASSLGGDSYEQYF.

The V call is TRBV15, the J call TRBJ1-1, with D tentatively TRBD1 (5 bases). This CDR3 comprises 15 residues. Germline CDR1 and CDR2: LNHNV and YYDKDF (reference sequence). The germline V and J ends were trimmed by 0 bases and 5 bases, with 13 bases remaining between them. In DNA, the CDR3 is TGTGCCACCAGCAGAGATCCCGGGACGGGGACTGAAGCTTTCTTT. Encoded protein: CATSRDPGTGTEAFF.

V usage is TRBV7-7 and J usage is TRBJ2-7; D possibly matches TRBD1 or TRBD2 (7 bases each). Trimming shortened V by 1 base and J by 7 bases, and 11 bases separated the two germline ends. The germline V gene has CDR1 SSHAT and CDR2 FNYEAQ (reference sequence). The CDR3 has 13 amino acids. The DNA of the CDR3 is TGTGCCAGCAGCTTAGAGCAGGGGGGGGAGCAGTACTTC. Its protein product is CASSLEQGGEQYF.

This chain uses TRBV10-3 with TRBJ2-7, with 7 bases identical to TRBD2. CDR3 length: 12 amino acids. Germline V gene lookup returns CDR1 ENHRY and CDR2 SYGVKD. V gave up 6 bases and J gave up 5 bases; unmatched junction bases: 4. CDR3 residues: CAIREGGDEQYF. Written as DNA, the CDR3 is TGTGCCATCAGAGAGGGAGGGGACGAGCAGTACTTC.

The chain recombines TRBV30 with TRBJ2-3; the D is unclear. Trimming shortened V by 2 bases and J by 6 bases, and 12 bases separated the two germline ends. The germline CDR1 and CDR2 sequences are GTSNPN and SVGIG (reference sequence). The CDR3 length is 13 residues. The CDR3, as DNA: TGTGCCTGGAGTTCCGGTCCGCCGGATACGCAGTATTTT. It specifies CAWSSGPPDTQYF.

This chain joins TRBV10-2 and TRBJ2-1; 15 bases are a match to TRBD2. This CDR3 contains 16 residues. V shed 6 bases and J 6 bases; nucleotides not matched to a gene: 6. Germline assignment: CDR1 WSHSY and CDR2 SAAADI. In DNA form, the CDR3 reads TGCGCCAGCAGAGACCGGACTAGCGGGAGGGCCAATGAGCAGTTCTTC. As protein: CASRDRTSGRANEQFF.

The chain has TRBV7-3 and TRBJ2-3; D possibly matches TRBD1 or TRBD2 (7 bases each). This CDR3 spans 15 amino acids. V was pared by 5 bases and J by 6 bases, with 18 bases between. The germline CDR1 and CDR2 sequences are SGHTA and FQGTGA. The CDR3 DNA sequence: TGTGCCAGCAGCCTCAGGGGGGAGGGCTTGGATACGCAGTATTTT. Translating it yields CASSLRGEGLDTQYF.

CDR3 bases: TGTGCCAGCAGTTACATCATCACCGGGGAGCTGTTTTTT. Translated: CASSYIITGELFF. The chain employs TRBV6-5 and TRBJ2-2; no firm D call. The CDR3 sequence is 13 residues long. From germline, CDR1 is MNHEY and CDR2 SVGAGI. The germline V and J ends were trimmed by 2 bases and 4 bases, with 5 bases remaining between them.

The chain uses TRBV28 and TRBJ1-6; no reliable D call. Deletions cut 4 bases from V and 7 bases from J, with 5 bases between. Germline CDR1 is MDHEN and CDR2 is SYDVKM. The CDR3 has 12 residues. Written as DNA, the CDR3 is TGTGCCAGCAGTTCCGGCAATTCACCCCTCCACTTT. Protein sequence: CASSSGNSPLHF.

The chain couples TRBV6-5 to TRBJ2-7; weak D call: TRBD1 (5 bases). Germline V gene sequence: CDR1 MNHEY, CDR2 SVGAGI. Trimming took 4 bases from V and 4 from J, leaving 20 bases between them. This CDR3 has 16 residues. In DNA form, the CDR3 reads TGTGCCAGCAGTTTTGTAGGGGCGGTAAGTGGATACGAGCAGTACTTC. Amino acid sequence: CASSFVGAVSGYEQYF.

This clone turned up a few times. The genes are TRBV6-1 and TRBJ1-1, with D tentatively TRBD1 (5 bases). Trimming pared 3 bases from V and 8 bases from J, leaving 16 bases between. This CDR3 comprises 14 residues. Germline values: CDR1 MNHNS, CDR2 SASEGT. The CDR3 loop reads CASSDGGGRVEAFF. The CDR3 DNA sequence: TGTGCCAGCAGTGATGGCGGTGGCAGGGTCGAAGCTTTCTTT.

This chain uses TRBV7-2 with TRBJ1-5; tentative D call: TRBD1 (5 bases). Germline CDR1 reads SGHTA; CDR2 reads FQGNSA. The CDR3 sequence is 15 residues long. Trimming took 5 bases from V and 8 from J, leaving 19 bases between them. The CDR3 is CASSRRDGLVEPQHF. In DNA form, the CDR3 reads TGTGCCAGCAGCAGAAGGGACGGGTTAGTTGAGCCCCAGCATTTT.

The chain carries TRBV4-2 and TRBJ1-5; 10 bases align to TRBD1. The CDR3 runs 15 residues. CDR1 is LGHNA and CDR2 is YNFKEQ in the germline V gene. V lost 0 bases and J lost 5; bases outside the gene matches: 1. The CDR3: CASSQEGTGDQPQHF. As DNA, the CDR3 is TGTGCCAGCAGCCAAGAGGGGACAGGGGATCAGCCCCAGCATTTT.

This chain connects TRBV5-1 to TRBJ2-1; 8 bases fit TRBD2. The germline V gene has CDR1 SGHRS and CDR2 YFSETQ. This CDR3 comprises 15 residues. Trimming removed 4 bases from V and 7 bases from J; junction bases left unmatched: 10. Written as DNA, the CDR3 is TGCGCCAGCAGCCCCAGGAGCGGGAGTCGGAATGAGCAGTTCTTC. Its translation: CASSPRSGSRNEQFF.

The V gene is TRBV28, the J gene TRBJ2-7; no clear D gene. The CDR3 contains 15 residues. Trimming left V 2 bases short and J 6 bases short, with 17 bases between. Germline-derived CDR1 and CDR2 are MDHEN and SYDVKM. In DNA form, the CDR3 reads TGTGCCAGCAGTTTACCGGGCAGGTGGGGTGCCGAGCAGTACTTC. Protein: CASSLPGRWGAEQYF.

The chain uses TRBV29-1 and TRBJ2-1; TRBD1 matches at 9 bases. Germline loops: CDR1 SQVTM, CDR2 ANQGSEA. The V and J ends lost 7 bases and 5 bases, in that order; junction bases with no gene match: 15. The CDR3 has 16 amino acids. CDR3 region: CSGLHRGPPPHNEQFF. The CDR3, as DNA: TGCAGCGGGCTTCACAGGGGGCCTCCCCCCCACAATGAGCAGTTCTTC.

The genes are TRBV4-2 and TRBJ1-3; a possible D gene is TRBD1 (5 bases). The CDR3 is made up of 15 amino acids. V was trimmed by 1 base and J by 2 bases, leaving 9 bases between them. CDR1 LGHNA and CDR2 YNFKEQ come from the germline V gene. DNA for the CDR3: TGTGCCAGCAGCCAAGTTAGCAGGGCTGGAAACACCATATATTTT. Protein product: CASSQVSRAGNTIYF.

The chain carries TRBV10-3 and TRBJ2-7, with D tentatively TRBD1 (6 bases). The V end was cut by 2 bases, the J end by 0 bases, with 11 bases between. Germline lookup yields CDR1 ENHRY and CDR2 SYGVKD. The CDR3 runs to 15 residues. The CDR3 DNA reads TGTGCCATCAGTGAGCAGGGGATGGGCTCCTACGAGCAGTACTTC. Translated: CAISEQGMGSYEQYF.

Worth noting for this clone: The sample has other DNA sequences that encode this CDR3 too. This chain joins TRBV5-1 and TRBJ2-2; D is perhaps TRBD1 (6 bases). Germline V gene sequence: CDR1 SGHRS, CDR2 YFSETQ. V was shortened by 4 bases and J by 0 bases, with 7 bases between the two germline ends. There are 14 residues in the CDR3. This CDR3 is CASSRDTNTGELFF. CDR3 DNA sequence: TGCGCCAGCAGCCGGGACACGAACACCGGGGAGCTGTTTTTT. Variable domain in full (rest from reference TRBV5-1 and TRBJ2-2): KAGVTQTPRYLIKTRGQQVTLSCSPISGHRSVSWYQQTPGQGLQFLFEYFSETQRNKGNFPGRFSGRQFSNSRSEMNVSTLELGDSALYLCASSRDTNTGELFFGEGSRLTVL.

This CDR3 reads CASSLARRENTEAFF. Here the CDR3 DNA reads TGTGCCAGCAGCTTGGCTCGGCGGGAGAACACTGAAGCTTTCTTT. This sequence joins TRBV7-3 and TRBJ1-1; D gene ambiguous. This CDR3 comprises 15 residues. The V end lost 3 bases, the J end lost 1 base, and 12 bases lay between the germline ends. CDR1 and CDR2 (germline): SGHTA, FQGTGA.

Regarding this clone: It may be a read error: a sequence one base away is much more abundant. The chain is built from TRBV28 and TRBJ1-4; TRBD1 agrees at 8 bases. CDR3 length equals 15 residues. CDR1 MDHEN and CDR2 SYDVKM come from the germline V gene. The CDR3 sequence is CTSSLWGRGQEKLFF. The CDR3 DNA reads TGTACCAGCAGTTTATGGGGCAGGGGGCAGGAAAAACTGTTTTTT.

In this sample, this clone turned up once. The chain combines TRBV5-1 with TRBJ2-5; 11 nucleotides match TRBD1. Trimming took 4 bases from V and 5 from J; bases not matched to a gene: 19. From germline, CDR1 is SGHRS and CDR2 YFSETQ. The CDR3 consists of 19 residues. The CDR3 loop reads CASSTRTGGRSPGWETQYF. The CDR3 DNA sequence: TGCGCCAGCAGCACCCGGACAGGGGGCAGGAGCCCTGGCTGGGAGACCCAGTACTTC.

This sequence joins TRBV1 and TRBJ2-1; TRBD2 was called by the table and not checked on the DNA. TRBV1 is termed a pseudogene. CDR3 length: 17 amino acids. As DNA, the CDR3 is TGCACCAGCAGCCAAGGGGCTAGCGGGAGTGCCTACAATGAGCAGTTCTTC. Its translation is CTSSQGASGSAYNEQFF.

The chain uses TRBV18 and TRBJ2-1; TRBD2 is a possible D gene (5 bases). The CDR3 has 13 amino acids. Germline values: CDR1 KGHSH, CDR2 LQKENI. Trimming removed 4 bases from V and 5 bases from J, with 9 bases in between. CDR3 DNA sequence: TGTGCCAGCTCACTGGGAGCCAACAATGAGCAGTTCTTC. This codes for CASSLGANNEQFF.

This sequence joins TRBV4-2 and TRBJ2-1; D might be TRBD2 (5 bases). V lost 1 base, J lost 2 bases, and 12 bases lay in between. Germline V lookup: CDR1 LGHNA, CDR2 YNFKEQ. This CDR3 comprises 16 residues. The CDR3 sequence is CASSQGPLGTYNEQFF. The CDR3 DNA is TGTGCCAGCAGCCAAGGGCCACTAGGCACCTACAATGAGCAGTTCTTC.

The CDR3 loop reads CASSPDGGRNIQYF. DNA of the CDR3: TGTGCCAGTAGTCCTGACGGGGGGCGAAACATTCAGTACTTC. V gene TRBV19 combines with J gene TRBJ2-4; possibly TRBD2 for D (7 bases). CDR1 and CDR2 (germline): LNHDA, SQIVND (reference sequence). V was shortened by 5 bases and J by 6 bases, with 14 bases between the two germline ends. The CDR3 covers 14 residues. Looking up the rest from reference TRBV19 and TRBJ2-4 gives the full variable domain: DGGITQSPKYLFRKEGQNVTLSCEQNLNHDAMYWYRQDPGQGLRLIYYSQIVNDFQKGDIAEGYSVSREKKESFPLTVTSAQKNPTAFYLCASSPDGGRNIQYFGAGTRLSVL.

As to this clone: In the same sample, other DNA sequences code for this CDR3. V gene TRBV6-1 combines with J gene TRBJ1-5; D gene ambiguous. The CDR3 sequence is 12 residues long. With 6 bases removed from V and 5 bases from J, the gap between germline ends came to 8 bases. CDR1 and CDR2 from the germline V gene are MNHNS and SASEGT. CDR3 in DNA: TGTGCCAGCAGCGAGCTGGATCAGCCCCAGCATTTT. Its translation: CASSELDQPQHF.